This TCR beta chain was sequenced during a study of T cells after yellow fever vaccination. The overall study: Some fractions had low cell numbers, and these were prepared with SMART-Seq v4 Ultra Low Input.

Study results and limitations: The booster response re-showed most primary clones: about 96% CD4, roughly 91% CD8. There was a small share of clonotypes that showed up in both the CD4 and CD8 compartments.

Comment on this clonotype: As yet, its antigen is unknown.

The length of the CDR3 is 15 residues. Trimming stripped 6 bases from V and 2 bases from J, with 17 bases between. 5'RACE template switching generated TCR cDNA, adding a universal primer site and UMIs. MiXCR, applied by TCRdb to the 5' RACE reads, yields one record per CDR3 protein. The data show some 350,000 distinct CDR3 sequences, with around a tenth seen just once and less than 20% held by the top ten. This chain links TRBV23-1 with TRBJ2-7; D is possibly TRBD1 (6 bases). TRBV23-1 is an ORF for which the function is uncertain. Sequenced material: PBMCs, taken on the day of the first yellow fever vaccination. This sequence originates from a man younger than 35 who received the YFV17D yellow fever vaccine. Here the CDR3 reads CASRQTTGPAYEQYV. The CDR3 region has the DNA TGCGCCAGCAGGCAGACGACAGGACCTGCCTACGAGCAGTACGTC.